This is a list of T cell receptor beta chains from one sample in a study of PD-L1 blockade in urothelial cancer. Measured with immunoSEQ multiplex PCR; TCRdb has only the in-frame clones, and not every one. Counted here are more than 45,000 clones, 88% occurring once; the ten biggest clones make up around 4.2%. Sequenced material: PBMCs, taken around atezolizumab (anti-PD-L1) treatment. Receptors were obtained from an elderly man with urothelial cancer. The CDR3 runs from the conserved cysteine through the conserved F or W. D genes are given only for firm matches. A clone size is listed for some rows: how often the clone was seen (once, few, many), or a class if it is expanded.

CDR3	DNA	length	J	V	D	size
CASSSRLASSTDTQYF	TGTGCCAGCAGCTCCCGGCTAGCTTCTAGCACAGATACGCAGTATTTT	16	TRBJ2-3	TRBV9	NA	NA
CAWSLRAGGDQPQHF	TGTGCCTGGAGCCTAAGGGCAGGGGGCGATCAGCCCCAGCATTTT	15	TRBJ1-5	TRBV30	TRBD1	NA
CAWSLAGGYNYGYTF	TGTGCCTGGAGTTTGGCAGGGGGCTATAACTATGGCTACACCTTC	15	TRBJ1-2	TRBV30	TRBD1	once
CASSPRQGEQETQYF	TGCGCCAGCAGCCCCCGACAGGGCGAACAAGAGACCCAGTACTTC	15	TRBJ2-5	TRBV5-1	TRBD1	NA
CASSLLQDYNEQFF	TGTGCCAGCAGCTTGCTCCAGGACTACAATGAGCAGTTCTTC	14	TRBJ2-1	TRBV5-6	NA	once
CASSRGAPPYDEQFF	TGTGCCAGCAGCCGTGGGGCCCCCCCTTACGATGAGCAGTTCTTC	15	TRBJ2-1	TRBV7-6	NA	NA
CASSPYPQGLGSGNTIYF	TGTGCCAGCTCACCCTACCCACAGGGGTTAGGCTCTGGAAACACCATATATTTT	18	TRBJ1-3	TRBV18	TRBD1	NA
CASSSGGGRGWYF	TGTGCCAGCAGCTCAGGCGGGGGGAGGGGGTGGTACTTC	13	TRBJ2-7	TRBV7-2	TRBD2	NA
CAENGADRETQYF	TGTGCCGAGAATGGGGCAGACAGAGAGACCCAGTACTTC	13	TRBJ2-5	TRBV30	NA	NA
CASSLGTSGYEQYF	TGCGCCAGCAGCTTGGGGACTAGCGGCTACGAGCAGTACTTC	14	TRBJ2-7	TRBV5-1	TRBD2	NA
CASSWGLAGAAYEQYF	TGTGCCAGCAGCTGGGGACTAGCGGGGGCCGCCTACGAGCAGTACTTC	16	TRBJ2-7	TRBV5-4	TRBD2	NA
CASSLAGGDYGYTF	TGTGCCAGCAGCTTAGCGGGGGGGGACTATGGCTACACCTTC	14	TRBJ1-2	TRBV7-9	NA	NA
CASSLDYGEQFF	TGCGCCAGCAGCTTGGACTACGGTGAGCAGTTCTTC	12	TRBJ2-1	TRBV5-1	NA	NA
CASSVGQNTARDTGELFF	TGTGCCAGCAGCGTAGGACAGAATACTGCCAGAGACACCGGGGAGCTGTTTTTT	18	TRBJ2-2	TRBV9	NA	NA
CASSLKGTSGRRQFF	TGTGCCAGCAGCTTGAAGGGGACTAGCGGGAGACGGCAGTTCTTC	15	TRBJ2-1	TRBV5-6	TRBD2	NA
CASSLVRDSSYNEQFF	TGTGCCAGCAGCTTGGTCCGGGACTCCTCCTACAATGAGCAGTTCTTC	16	TRBJ2-1	TRBV5-4	NA	NA
CASSLVEDNTEAFF	TGCGCCAGCAGCTTGGTGGAGGACAACACTGAAGCTTTCTTT	14	TRBJ1-1	TRBV5-1	NA	few
CASSQIAASSYEQYF	TGCGCCAGCAGCCAGATAGCAGCCAGCTCCTACGAGCAGTACTTC	15	TRBJ2-7	TRBV5-1	NA	NA
CASAAIYGYTF	TGTGCCTCCGCGGCTATCTATGGCTACACCTTC	11	TRBJ1-2	TRBV30	NA	NA
CASSGKGASLSGANVLTF	TGTGCCAGCAGTGGTAAGGGGGCCAGCCTCTCTGGGGCCAACGTCCTGACTTTC	18	TRBJ2-6	TRBV6-1	TRBD1	NA
CASSPRSGRAYNEQFF	TGTGCCAGCAGCCCCCGATCGGGGAGAGCCTACAATGAGCAGTTCTTC	16	TRBJ2-1	TRBV7-9	NA	NA
CASGTGEGIGKGQYF	TGTGCCAGTGGGACGGGGGAGGGGATTGGGAAAGGCCAGTACTTC	15	TRBJ2-5	TRBV19	TRBD2	NA
CATSRGTEETQYF	TGTGCCACCAGCAGAGGGACAGAGGAGACCCAGTACTTC	13	TRBJ2-5	TRBV15	NA	NA
CASSPAGTMNTGELFF	TGTGCCAGCAGCCCGGCCGGGACTATGAACACCGGGGAGCTGTTTTTT	16	TRBJ2-2	TRBV7-2	TRBD2	NA
CASSAVAGGAYEQYF	TGTGCCAGCAGCGCCGTAGCGGGAGGGGCCTACGAGCAGTACTTC	15	TRBJ2-7	TRBV9	TRBD2	NA
CASSGYSGSLDEQYF	TGTGCCAGCAGTGGATATAGCGGGAGCCTCGACGAGCAGTACTTC	15	TRBJ2-7	TRBV6-1	TRBD2	NA
CASSLAGRPTYYGYTF	TGTGCCAGCAGCTTGGCAGGAAGGCCTACTTACTATGGCTACACCTTC	16	TRBJ1-2	TRBV5-6	NA	NA
CAIRLGTDTQYF	TGTGCCATCAGGTTAGGCACAGATACGCAGTATTTT	12	TRBJ2-3	TRBV10-3	NA	NA
CASSFRGSTGELFF	TGTGCCAGCAGCTTTCGGGGGAGCACCGGGGAGCTGTTTTTT	14	TRBJ2-2	TRBV11-2	NA	NA
CASRLTKGGEKLFF	TGTGCCAGCAGGTTGACAAAAGGGGGTGAAAAACTGTTTTTT	14	TRBJ1-4	TRBV27	NA	NA
CASSLFPSGGVGLSEQFF	TGCGCCAGCAGCTTGTTCCCTAGCGGGGGGGTGGGGTTGAGTGAGCAGTTCTTC	18	TRBJ2-1	TRBV5-1	TRBD2	NA
CASSLGTGAKNTEAFF	TGTGCCAGCAGCTTAGGGACAGGGGCCAAAAACACTGAAGCTTTCTTT	16	TRBJ1-1	TRBV5-4	TRBD1	NA
CASSRRDRGIGYTF	TGTGCCAGCAGCCGACGGGACAGGGGGATTGGCTACACCTTC	14	TRBJ1-2	TRBV28	TRBD1	NA
CASSPTGDTEAFF	TGCGCCAGCAGCCCCACAGGGGACACTGAAGCTTTCTTT	13	TRBJ1-1	TRBV5-1	TRBD1	NA
CASSTLMNTEAFF	TGTGCCAGCAGCACTCTAATGAACACTGAAGCTTTCTTT	13	TRBJ1-1	TRBV27	NA	NA
CASSLGQISYNEQFF	TGCGCCAGCAGCTTGGGACAAATCTCCTACAATGAGCAGTTCTTC	15	TRBJ2-1	TRBV5-1	NA	NA
CASSLEGGYEQYF	TGTGCCAGCAGCTTAGAAGGGGGCTACGAGCAGTACTTC	13	TRBJ2-7	TRBV11-3	NA	few
CASSQGGHEKLFF	TGTGCCAGCAGCCAGGGGGGACATGAAAAACTGTTTTTT	13	TRBJ1-4	TRBV7-6	TRBD1	NA
CASATPGEGGYGYTF	TGTGCCAGCGCAACACCGGGGGAGGGAGGCTATGGCTACACCTTC	15	TRBJ1-2	TRBV6-5	NA	NA
CAISESGGGNEQFF	TGTGCCATCAGTGAGTCAGGGGGGGGTAATGAGCAGTTCTTC	14	TRBJ2-1	TRBV10-3	NA	NA
CASSISFSADYGYTF	TGTGCCAGTAGTATCAGTTTCTCGGCGGATTATGGCTACACCTTC	15	TRBJ1-2	TRBV19	NA	few
CASSPDLARPQYF	TGTGCCAGCAGCCCGGATCTGGCTAGGCCCCAGTACTTC	13	TRBJ2-5	TRBV7-7	NA	once
CASTQGPGNTIYF	TGTGCCAGCACACAGGGACCTGGAAACACCATATATTTT	13	TRBJ1-3	TRBV9	NA	NA
CASSLPVQGAGEQYF	TGTGCCAGCAGCCTCCCAGTACAGGGGGCAGGCGAGCAGTACTTC	15	TRBJ2-7	TRBV6-1	TRBD1	NA
CASSPGQGAVYGYTF	TGCGCCAGCAGCCCCGGACAGGGGGCTGTCTATGGCTACACCTTC	15	TRBJ1-2	TRBV5-1	TRBD1	NA
CASRQGHPSYEQYF	TGTGCCAGCAGACAGGGTCATCCATCCTACGAGCAGTACTTC	14	TRBJ2-7	TRBV6-6	NA	NA
CASSRRQGFANIQYF	TGTGCCAGCAGCCGCCGACAGGGTTTCGCAAACATTCAGTACTTC	15	TRBJ2-4	TRBV28	TRBD1	NA
CASSQSGGCSAGTYEQYF	TGCGCCAGCAGTCAATCGGGCGGTTGTTCGGCAGGGACCTACGAGCAGTACTTC	18	TRBJ2-7	TRBV23-1	NA	NA
CASGTGYADTQYF	TGTGCCAGCGGGACAGGTTACGCAGATACGCAGTATTTT	13	TRBJ2-3	TRBV2	TRBD1	NA
CASSSTSGNWDTQYF	TGTGCCAGCAGCTCGACTAGCGGGAATTGGGATACGCAGTATTTT	15	TRBJ2-3	TRBV7-7	TRBD2	NA
CASSLELAETAPYEQYF	TGCGCCAGCAGCTTGGAACTAGCGGAGACCGCTCCCTACGAGCAGTACTTC	17	TRBJ2-7	TRBV5-1	TRBD2	NA
CASSVGANQPQHF	TGTGCCAGCAGCGTAGGCGCCAATCAGCCCCAGCATTTT	13	TRBJ1-5	TRBV9	NA	NA
CASSLARVVDTQYF	TGTGCCAGCAGCTTAGCCCGGGTGGTAGATACGCAGTATTTT	14	TRBJ2-3	TRBV11-2	NA	NA
CASSLEGLAGVNEQFF	TGTGCCAGCAGCTTAGAAGGACTAGCGGGAGTTAATGAGCAGTTCTTC	16	TRBJ2-1	TRBV11-3	TRBD2	NA
CASTSRDRDNEKLFF	TGCGCCAGCACATCAAGGGACAGGGACAATGAAAAACTGTTTTTT	15	TRBJ1-4	TRBV5-1	TRBD1	NA
CASSLGPWGVHTYNEQFF	TGTGCCAGCAGCTTGGGGCCCTGGGGGGTTCACACCTACAATGAGCAGTTCTTC	18	TRBJ2-1	TRBV5-6	NA	NA
CASSIRAGGGEQFF	TGTGCCAGTAGTATTCGGGCGGGAGGGGGTGAGCAGTTCTTC	14	TRBJ2-1	TRBV19	TRBD2	NA
CASSRLVATGANVLTF	TGTGCCAGCAGCCGACTAGTGGCCACTGGGGCCAACGTCCTGACTTTC	16	TRBJ2-6	TRBV11-2	NA	once
CASSTGQGNEKLFF	TGTGCCAGCAGTACGGGACAGGGTAATGAAAAACTGTTTTTT	14	TRBJ1-4	TRBV27	TRBD1	NA